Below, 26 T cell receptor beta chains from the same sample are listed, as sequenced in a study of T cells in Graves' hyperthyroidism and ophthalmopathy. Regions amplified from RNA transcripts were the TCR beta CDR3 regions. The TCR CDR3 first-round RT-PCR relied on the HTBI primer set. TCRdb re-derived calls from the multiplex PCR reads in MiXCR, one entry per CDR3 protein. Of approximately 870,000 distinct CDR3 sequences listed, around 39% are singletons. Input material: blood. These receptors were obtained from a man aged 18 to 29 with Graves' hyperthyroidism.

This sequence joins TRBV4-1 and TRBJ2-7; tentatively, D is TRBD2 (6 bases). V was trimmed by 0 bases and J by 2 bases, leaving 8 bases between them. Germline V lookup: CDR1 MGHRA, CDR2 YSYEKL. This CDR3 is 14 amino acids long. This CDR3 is CASSQEEGTYEQYF. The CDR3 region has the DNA TGCGCCAGCAGCCAAGAGGAGGGGACCTACGAGCAGTACTTC.

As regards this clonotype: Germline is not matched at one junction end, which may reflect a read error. The CDR3 sequence is CASSQGPVGSSVVTYLTYEQYF. The DNA of the CDR3 is TGCGCCAGCAGCCAAGGTCCCGTGGGTAGTAGCGTCGTTACCTATTTAACCTACGAGCAGTACTTC. The genes are TRBV7-2 and TRBJ2-7; D is possibly TRBD2 (5 bases). The CDR3 sequence is 22 residues long. Germline V gives CDR1 SGHTA, CDR2 FQGNSA.

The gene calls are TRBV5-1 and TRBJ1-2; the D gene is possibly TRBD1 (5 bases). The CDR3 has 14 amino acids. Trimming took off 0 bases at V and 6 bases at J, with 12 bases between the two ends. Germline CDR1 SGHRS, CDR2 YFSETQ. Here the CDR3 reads CASSLGGSGNGYTF. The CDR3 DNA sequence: TGCGCCAGCAGCTTGGGGGGGTCGGGGAATGGCTACACCTTC.

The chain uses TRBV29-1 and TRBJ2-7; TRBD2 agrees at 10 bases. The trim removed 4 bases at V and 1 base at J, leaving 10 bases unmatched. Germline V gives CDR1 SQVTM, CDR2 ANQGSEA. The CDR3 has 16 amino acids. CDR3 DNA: TGCAGCGTTGTACCTCAGGGACTAGCGCGTTCCTACGAGCAGTACTTC. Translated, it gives CSVVPQGLARSYEQYF.

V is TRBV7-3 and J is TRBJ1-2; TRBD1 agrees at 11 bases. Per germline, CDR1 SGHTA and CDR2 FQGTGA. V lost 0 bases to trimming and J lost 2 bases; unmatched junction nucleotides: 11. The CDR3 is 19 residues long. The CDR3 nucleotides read TGTGCCAGCAGCTTAACCCGGACAGGGGGCGATGCAAACAACTATGGCTACACCTTC. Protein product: CASSLTRTGGDANNYGYTF.

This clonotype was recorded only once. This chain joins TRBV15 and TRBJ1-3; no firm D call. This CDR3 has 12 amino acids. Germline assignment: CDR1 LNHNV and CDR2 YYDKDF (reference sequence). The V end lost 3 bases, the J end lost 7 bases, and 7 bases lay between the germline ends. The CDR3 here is CATSREGNTIYF. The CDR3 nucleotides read TGTGCCACCAGCAGGGAGGGTAACACCATATATTTT.

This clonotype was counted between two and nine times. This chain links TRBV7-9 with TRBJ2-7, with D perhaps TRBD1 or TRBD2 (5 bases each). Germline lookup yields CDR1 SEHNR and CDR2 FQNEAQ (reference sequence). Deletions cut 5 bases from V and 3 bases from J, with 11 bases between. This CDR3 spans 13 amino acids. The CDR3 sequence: CASSPRDHYEQYF. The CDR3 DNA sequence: TGTGCCAGCAGCCCCCGGGACCACTACGAGCAGTACTTC.

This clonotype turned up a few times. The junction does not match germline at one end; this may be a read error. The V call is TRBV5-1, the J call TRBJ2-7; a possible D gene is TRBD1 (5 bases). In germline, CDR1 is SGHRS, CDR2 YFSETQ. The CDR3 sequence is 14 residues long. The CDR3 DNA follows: TGTGCCAGCAGCTATGACAGCAACACCTACGAGCAGTACTTC. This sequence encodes CASSYDSNTYEQYF.

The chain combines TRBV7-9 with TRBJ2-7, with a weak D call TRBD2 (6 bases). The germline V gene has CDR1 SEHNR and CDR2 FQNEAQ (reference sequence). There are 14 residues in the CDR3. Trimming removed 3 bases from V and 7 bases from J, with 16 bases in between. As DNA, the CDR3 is TGTGCCAGCAGCTTTCGGAGGGGCGCGGGGGAGCAGTACTTC. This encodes CASSFRRGAGEQYF. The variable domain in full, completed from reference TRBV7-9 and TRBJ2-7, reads DTGVSQNPRHKITKRGQNVTFRCDPISEHNRLYWYRQTLGQGPEFLTYFQNEAQLEKSRLLSDRFSAERPKGSFSTLEIQRTEQGDSAMYLCASSFRRGAGEQYFGPGTRLTVT.

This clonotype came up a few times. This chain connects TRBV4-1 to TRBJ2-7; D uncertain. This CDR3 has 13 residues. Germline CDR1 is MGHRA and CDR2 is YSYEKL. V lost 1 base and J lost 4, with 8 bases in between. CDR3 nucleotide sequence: TGCGCCAGCAGCCAAGTGCCAGATTACGAGCAGTACTTC. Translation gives CASSQVPDYEQYF.

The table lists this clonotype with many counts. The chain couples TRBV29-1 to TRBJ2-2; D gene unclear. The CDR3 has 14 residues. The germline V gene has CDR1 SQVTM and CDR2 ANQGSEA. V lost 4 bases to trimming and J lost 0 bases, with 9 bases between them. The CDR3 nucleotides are TGCAGCGTTGTTACCGGTTCGAACACCGGGGAGCTGTTTTTT. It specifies CSVVTGSNTGELFF.

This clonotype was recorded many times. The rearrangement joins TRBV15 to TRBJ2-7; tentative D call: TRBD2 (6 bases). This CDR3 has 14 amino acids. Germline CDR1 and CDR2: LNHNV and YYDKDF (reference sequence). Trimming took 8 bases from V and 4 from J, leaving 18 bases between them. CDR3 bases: TGTGCCACCGCGCAGCGGGTCCTCGGTTACGAGCAGTACTTC. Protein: CATAQRVLGYEQYF.

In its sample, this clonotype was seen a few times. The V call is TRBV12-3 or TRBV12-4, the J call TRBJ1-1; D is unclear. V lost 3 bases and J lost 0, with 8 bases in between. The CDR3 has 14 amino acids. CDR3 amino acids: CASSFQIMNTEAFF. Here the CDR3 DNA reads TGTGCCAGCAGTTTCCAAATAATGAACACTGAAGCTTTCTTT.

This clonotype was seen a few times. This chain's CDR3 is CSAANGRVNTGELFF. CDR3 coding DNA: TGCAGTGCCGCAAACGGCAGGGTAAACACCGGGGAGCTGTTTTTT. The gene calls are TRBV20-1 and TRBJ2-2; tentatively, D is TRBD1 (5 bases). The germline V gene encodes CDR1 DFQATT and CDR2 SNEGSKA (reference sequence). CDR3 length: 15 residues. V was cut by 6 bases and J by 2 bases, with 16 bases left in between.

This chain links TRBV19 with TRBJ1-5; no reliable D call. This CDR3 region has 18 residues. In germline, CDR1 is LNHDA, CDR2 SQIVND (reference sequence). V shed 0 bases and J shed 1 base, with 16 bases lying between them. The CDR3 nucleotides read TGTGCCAGTAGTATAGATCTAGGGTTTCTGGGAAGCAATCAGCCCCAGCATTTT. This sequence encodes CASSIDLGFLGSNQPQHF.

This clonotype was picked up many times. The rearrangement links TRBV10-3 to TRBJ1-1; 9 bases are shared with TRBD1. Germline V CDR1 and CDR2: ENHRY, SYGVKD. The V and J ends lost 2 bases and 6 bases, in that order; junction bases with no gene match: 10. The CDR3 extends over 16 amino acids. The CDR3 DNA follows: TGTGCCATCAGTGAGCCAGGGACAGGGCAAGTCCCTGAAGCTTTCTTT. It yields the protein CAISEPGTGQVPEAFF.

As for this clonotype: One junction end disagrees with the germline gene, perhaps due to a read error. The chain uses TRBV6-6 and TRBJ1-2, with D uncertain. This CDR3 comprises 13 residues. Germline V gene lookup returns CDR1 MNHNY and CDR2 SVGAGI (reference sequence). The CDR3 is CASSPSSNYGHTF. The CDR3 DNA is TGTGCCAGCAGTCCCAGTTCCAACTATGGCCACACCTTC.

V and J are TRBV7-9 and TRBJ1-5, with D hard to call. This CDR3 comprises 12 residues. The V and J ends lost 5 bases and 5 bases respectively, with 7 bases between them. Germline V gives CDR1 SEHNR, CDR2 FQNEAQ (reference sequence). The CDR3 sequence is CASSPEDQPQHF. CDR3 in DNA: TGTGCCAGCAGCCCAGAGGATCAGCCCCAGCATTTT.

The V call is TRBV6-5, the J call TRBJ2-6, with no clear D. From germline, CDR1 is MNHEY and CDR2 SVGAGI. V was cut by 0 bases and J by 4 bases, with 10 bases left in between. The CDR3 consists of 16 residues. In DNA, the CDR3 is TGTGCCAGCAGTTACTCTCCCATAGGGGGGGCCAACGTCCTGACTTTC. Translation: CASSYSPIGGANVLTF.

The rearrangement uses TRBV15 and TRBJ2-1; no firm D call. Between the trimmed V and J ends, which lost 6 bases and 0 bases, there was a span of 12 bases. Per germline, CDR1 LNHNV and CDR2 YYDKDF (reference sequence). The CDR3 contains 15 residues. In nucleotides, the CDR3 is TGTGCCACCAGTGGGTGGGCCAGCTCCTACAATGAGCAGTTCTTC. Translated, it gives CATSGWASSYNEQFF.

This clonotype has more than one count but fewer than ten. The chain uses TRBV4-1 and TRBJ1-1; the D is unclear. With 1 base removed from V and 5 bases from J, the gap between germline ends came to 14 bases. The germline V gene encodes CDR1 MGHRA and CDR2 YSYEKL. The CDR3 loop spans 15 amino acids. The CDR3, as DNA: TGCGCCAGCAGCCAAGGGGTTCAGGATGAAACTGAAGCTTTCTTT. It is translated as CASSQGVQDETEAFF.

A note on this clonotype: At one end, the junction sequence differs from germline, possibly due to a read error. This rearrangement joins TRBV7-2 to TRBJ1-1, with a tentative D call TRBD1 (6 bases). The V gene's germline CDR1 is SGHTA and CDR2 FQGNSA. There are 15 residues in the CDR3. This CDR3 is CASSDRGQGKAEAFF. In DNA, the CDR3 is TGCGCCAGCAGCGACCGGGGGCAGGGGAAGGCTGAAGCTTTCTTT.

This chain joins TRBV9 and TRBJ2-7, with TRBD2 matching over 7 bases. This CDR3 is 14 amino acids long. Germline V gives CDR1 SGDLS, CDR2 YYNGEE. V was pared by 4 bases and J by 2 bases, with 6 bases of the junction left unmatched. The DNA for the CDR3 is TGTGCCAGCAGCCAATATAGCGGGCCCTACGAGCAGTACTTC. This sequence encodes CASSQYSGPYEQYF.

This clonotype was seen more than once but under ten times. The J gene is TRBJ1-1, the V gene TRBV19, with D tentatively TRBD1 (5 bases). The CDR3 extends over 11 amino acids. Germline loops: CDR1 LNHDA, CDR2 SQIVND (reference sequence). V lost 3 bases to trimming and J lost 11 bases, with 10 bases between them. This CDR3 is CASSMGPSAFF. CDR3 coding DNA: TGTGCCAGTAGTATGGGACCGAGCGCTTTCTTT.

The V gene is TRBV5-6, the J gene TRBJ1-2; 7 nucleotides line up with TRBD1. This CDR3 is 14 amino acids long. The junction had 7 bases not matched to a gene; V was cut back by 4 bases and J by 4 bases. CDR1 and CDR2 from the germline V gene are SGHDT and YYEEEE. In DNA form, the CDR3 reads TGTGCCAGCAGCACGGGACGACAGGGCTATGGCTACACCTTC. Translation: CASSTGRQGYGYTF.

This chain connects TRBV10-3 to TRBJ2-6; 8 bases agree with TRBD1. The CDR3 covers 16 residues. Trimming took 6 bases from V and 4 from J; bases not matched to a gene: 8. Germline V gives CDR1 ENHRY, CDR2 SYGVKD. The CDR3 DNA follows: TGTGCCATCAGCCCTGGACAGGGCCAGGGGGCCAACGTCCTGACTTTC. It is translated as CAISPGQGQGANVLTF.